The clone carrying this T cell receptor (beta chain) was detected many times. Germline V gene data show CDR1 as SGHTA and CDR2 as FQGNSA. Trimming took off 8 bases at V and 5 bases at J, with 25 bases between the two ends. The CDR3 is 17 amino acids. This record comes from a study of T-cell memory formation after mild COVID-19. From the 5' RACE reads, TCRdb called clonotypes with MiXCR, one entry per CDR3 protein. Here the sample spans about 210,000 distinct CDR3 sequences, under 12% being singletons. The origin of this receptor is a man aged 18-30 years who had mild COVID-19 (a few samples of this study predate the infection). Cell type and time point are not known. The chain uses TRBV7-2 and TRBJ2-1; a possible D gene is TRBD2 (6 bases). What was sequenced was PBMCs or a T cell subset sorted from them (not recorded which). CDR3 DNA sequence: TGTGCCAGCGGATCGAAGATGCCCCGGAGGGGCCACAATGAGCAGTTCTTC. It codes for CASGSKMPRRGHNEQFF.